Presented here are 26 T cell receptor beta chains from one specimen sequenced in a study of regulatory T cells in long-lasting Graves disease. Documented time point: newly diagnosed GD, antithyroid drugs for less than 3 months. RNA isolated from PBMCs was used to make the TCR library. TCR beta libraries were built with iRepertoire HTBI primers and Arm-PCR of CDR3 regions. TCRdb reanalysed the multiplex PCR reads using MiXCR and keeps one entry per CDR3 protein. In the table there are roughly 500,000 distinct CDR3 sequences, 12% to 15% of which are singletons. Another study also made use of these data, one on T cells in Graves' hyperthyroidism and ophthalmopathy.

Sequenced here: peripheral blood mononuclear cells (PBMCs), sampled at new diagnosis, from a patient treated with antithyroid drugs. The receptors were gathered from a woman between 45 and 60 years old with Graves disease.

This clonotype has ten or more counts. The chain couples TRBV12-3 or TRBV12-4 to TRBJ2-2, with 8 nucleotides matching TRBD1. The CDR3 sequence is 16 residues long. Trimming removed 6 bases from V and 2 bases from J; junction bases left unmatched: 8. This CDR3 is CASSLDRVKNTGELFF. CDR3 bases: TGTGCCAGCAGCCTGGACAGGGTGAAAAACACCGGGGAGCTGTTTTTT.

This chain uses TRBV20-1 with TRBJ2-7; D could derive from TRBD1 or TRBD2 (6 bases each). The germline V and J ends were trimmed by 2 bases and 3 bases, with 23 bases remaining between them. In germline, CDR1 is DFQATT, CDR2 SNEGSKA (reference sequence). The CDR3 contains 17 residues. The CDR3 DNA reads TGCAGTGCTAGACCGGGGGCGAACCGGGTCTGGAACTACGAGCAGTACTTC. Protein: CSARPGANRVWNYEQYF.

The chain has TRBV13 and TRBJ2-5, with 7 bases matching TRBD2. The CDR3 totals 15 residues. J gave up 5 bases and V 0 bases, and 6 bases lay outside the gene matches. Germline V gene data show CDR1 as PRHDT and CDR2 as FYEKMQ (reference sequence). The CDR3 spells CASSLGASGGETQYF. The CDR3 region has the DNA TGTGCCAGCAGCTTAGGGGCTAGCGGAGGGGAGACCCAGTACTTC.

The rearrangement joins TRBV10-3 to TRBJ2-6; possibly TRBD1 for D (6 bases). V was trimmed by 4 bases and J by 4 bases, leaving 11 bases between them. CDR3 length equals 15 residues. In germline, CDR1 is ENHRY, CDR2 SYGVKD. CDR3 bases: TGTGCCATCAGTGTGGGGGCGGGCGGGGCCAACGTCCTGACTTTC. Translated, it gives CAISVGAGGANVLTF.

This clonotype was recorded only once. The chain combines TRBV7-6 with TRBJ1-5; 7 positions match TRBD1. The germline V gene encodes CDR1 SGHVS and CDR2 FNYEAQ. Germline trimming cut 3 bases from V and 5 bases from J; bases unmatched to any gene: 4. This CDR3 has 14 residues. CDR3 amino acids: CASSFQGGDQPQHF. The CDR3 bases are TGTGCCAGCAGCTTCCAGGGGGGGGATCAGCCCCAGCATTTT. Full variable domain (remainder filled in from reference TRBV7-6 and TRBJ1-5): GAGVSQSPRYKVTKRGQDVALRCDPISGHVSLYWYRQALGQGPEFLTYFNYEAQQDKSGLPNDRFSAERPEGSISTLTIQRTEQRDSAMYRCASSFQGGDQPQHFGDGTRLSIL.

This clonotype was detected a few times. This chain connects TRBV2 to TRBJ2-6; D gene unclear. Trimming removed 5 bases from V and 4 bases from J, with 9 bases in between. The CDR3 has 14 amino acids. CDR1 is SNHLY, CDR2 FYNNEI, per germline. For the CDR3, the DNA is TGTGCCAGCAGTCGAGAAATAGGGGCCAACGTCCTGACTTTC. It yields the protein CASSREIGANVLTF.

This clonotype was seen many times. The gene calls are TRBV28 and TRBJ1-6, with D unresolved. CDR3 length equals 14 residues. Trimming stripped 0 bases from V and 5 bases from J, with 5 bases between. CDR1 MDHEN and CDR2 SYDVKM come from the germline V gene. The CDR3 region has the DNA TGTGCCAGCAGTTTATGGGAGGATAATTCACCCCTCCACTTT. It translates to CASSLWEDNSPLHF.

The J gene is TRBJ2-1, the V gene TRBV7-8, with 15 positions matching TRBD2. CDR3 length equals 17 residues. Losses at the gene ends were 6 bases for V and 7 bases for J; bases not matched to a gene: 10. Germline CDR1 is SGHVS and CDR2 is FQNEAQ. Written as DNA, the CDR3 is TGTGCCAGCAGACAAGCCGGGACTAGCGGGAGGCCGAATGAGCAGTTCTTC. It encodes CASRQAGTSGRPNEQFF.

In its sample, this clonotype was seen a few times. CDR3 coding DNA: TGCAGTGCTAGAGAAGCGACAGGGGATCATAGCAATCAGCCCCAGCATTTT. Amino acid sequence: CSAREATGDHSNQPQHF. The chain recombines TRBV20-1 with TRBJ1-5; TRBD1 matches 8 bases. Germline V gene lookup returns CDR1 DFQATT and CDR2 SNEGSKA (reference sequence). J gave up 0 bases and V 0 bases, and 7 bases lay outside the gene matches. The CDR3 has 17 amino acids.

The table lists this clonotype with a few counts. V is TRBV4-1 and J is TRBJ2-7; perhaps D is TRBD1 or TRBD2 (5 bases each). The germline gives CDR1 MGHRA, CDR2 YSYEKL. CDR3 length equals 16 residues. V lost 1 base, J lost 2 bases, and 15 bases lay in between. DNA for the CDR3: TGCGCCAGCAGCCAAGCCTGGGGACGATCGACCTACGAGCAGTACTTC. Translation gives CASSQAWGRSTYEQYF.

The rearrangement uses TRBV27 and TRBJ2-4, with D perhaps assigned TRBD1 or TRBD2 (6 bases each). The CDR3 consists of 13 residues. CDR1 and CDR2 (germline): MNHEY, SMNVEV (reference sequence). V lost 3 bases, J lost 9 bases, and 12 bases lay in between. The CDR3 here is CASSFGGQGIQYF. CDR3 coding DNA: TGTGCCAGCAGTTTTGGGGGGCAGGGCATTCAGTACTTC.

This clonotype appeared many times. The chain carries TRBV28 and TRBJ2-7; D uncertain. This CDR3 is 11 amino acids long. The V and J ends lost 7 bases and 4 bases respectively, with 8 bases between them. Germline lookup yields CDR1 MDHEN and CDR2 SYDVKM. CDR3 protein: CASTQAYEQYF. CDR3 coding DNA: TGTGCCAGCACGCAGGCTTACGAGCAGTACTTC.

CDR3 sequence: CASSYRTGGYEQYF. Here the CDR3 DNA reads TGTGCCAGCAGTTATCGGACAGGAGGCTACGAGCAGTACTTC. This sequence joins TRBV6-2 or TRBV6-3 and TRBJ2-7; TRBD1 agrees at 7 bases. J lost 3 bases, V lost 3 bases, and 5 bases had no gene match. CDR3 length: 14 residues. Germline V CDR1 and CDR2: MNHEY, SVGEGT.

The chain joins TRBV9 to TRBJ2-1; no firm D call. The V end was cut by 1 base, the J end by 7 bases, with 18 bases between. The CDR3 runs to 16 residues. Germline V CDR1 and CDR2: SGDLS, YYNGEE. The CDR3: CASSVSRLPLGNEQFF. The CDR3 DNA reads TGTGCCAGCAGCGTAAGTCGACTCCCCTTAGGAAATGAGCAGTTCTTC.

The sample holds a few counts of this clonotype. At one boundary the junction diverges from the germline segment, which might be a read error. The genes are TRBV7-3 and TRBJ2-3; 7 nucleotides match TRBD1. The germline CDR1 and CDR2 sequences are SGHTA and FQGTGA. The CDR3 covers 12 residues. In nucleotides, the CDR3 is TGTGCCAGCAGCTTAGTTCCGGGACAGACACATTTT. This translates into CASSLVPGQTHF.

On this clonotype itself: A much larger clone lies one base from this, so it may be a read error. The CDR3 spells CASSLDQGVYGYTF. Here the CDR3 DNA reads TGTGCCAGCAGCTTAGATCAGGGGGTCTATGGCTACACCTTC. This chain joins TRBV7-2 and TRBJ1-2, with 7 bases identical to TRBD1. After removal of 1 base from V and 4 bases from J, the junction contained 3 bases not matched to a gene. Germline V gives CDR1 SGHTA, CDR2 FQGNSA. The CDR3 length is 14 residues.

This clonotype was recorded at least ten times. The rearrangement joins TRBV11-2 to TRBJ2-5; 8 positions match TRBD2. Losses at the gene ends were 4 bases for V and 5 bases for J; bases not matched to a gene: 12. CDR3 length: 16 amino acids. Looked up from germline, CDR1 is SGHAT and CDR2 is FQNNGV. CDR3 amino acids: CASSSAKSGSRETQYF. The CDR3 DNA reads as TGTGCCAGCAGCTCTGCGAAGAGCGGGAGTAGGGAGACCCAGTACTTC.

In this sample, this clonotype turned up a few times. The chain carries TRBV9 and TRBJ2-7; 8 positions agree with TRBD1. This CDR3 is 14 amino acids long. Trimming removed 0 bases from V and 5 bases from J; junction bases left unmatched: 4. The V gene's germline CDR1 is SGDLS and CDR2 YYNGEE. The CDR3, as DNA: TGTGCCAGCAGCGTAGGGGACAGGAAGAACGAGCAGTACTTC. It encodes CASSVGDRKNEQYF.

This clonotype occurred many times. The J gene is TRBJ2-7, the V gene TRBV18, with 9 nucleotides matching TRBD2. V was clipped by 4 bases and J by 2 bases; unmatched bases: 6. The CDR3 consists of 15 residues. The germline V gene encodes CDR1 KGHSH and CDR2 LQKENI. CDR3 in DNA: TGTGCCAGCTCACGAGATAGCGGGAGTACCTACGAGCAGTACTTC. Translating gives CASSRDSGSTYEQYF. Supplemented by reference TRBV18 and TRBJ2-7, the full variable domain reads NAGVMQNPRHLVRRRGQEARLRCSPMKGHSHVYWYRQLPEEGLKFMVYLQKENIIDESGMPKERFSAEFPKEGPSILRIQQVVRGDSAAYFCASSRDSGSTYEQYFGPGTRLTVT.

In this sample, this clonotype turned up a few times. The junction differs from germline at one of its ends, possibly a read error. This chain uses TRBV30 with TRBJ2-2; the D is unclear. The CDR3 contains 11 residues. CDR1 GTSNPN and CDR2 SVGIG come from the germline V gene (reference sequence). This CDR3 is CAWTGVGELFF. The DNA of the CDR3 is TGTGCGTGGACGGGCGTGGGGGAGCTGTTTTTT.

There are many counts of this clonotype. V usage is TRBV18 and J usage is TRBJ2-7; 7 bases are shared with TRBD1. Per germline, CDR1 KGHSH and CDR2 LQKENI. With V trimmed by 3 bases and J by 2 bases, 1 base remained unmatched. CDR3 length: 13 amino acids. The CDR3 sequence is CASSPTGTYEQYF. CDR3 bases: TGTGCCAGCTCACCGACAGGGACCTACGAGCAGTACTTC.

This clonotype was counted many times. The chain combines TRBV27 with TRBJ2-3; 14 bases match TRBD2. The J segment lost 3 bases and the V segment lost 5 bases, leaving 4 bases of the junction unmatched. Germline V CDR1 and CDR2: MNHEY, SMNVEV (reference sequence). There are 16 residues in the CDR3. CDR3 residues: CASSPRLAGGTDTQYF. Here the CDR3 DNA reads TGTGCCAGCAGTCCCCGACTAGCGGGAGGGACAGATACGCAGTATTTT.

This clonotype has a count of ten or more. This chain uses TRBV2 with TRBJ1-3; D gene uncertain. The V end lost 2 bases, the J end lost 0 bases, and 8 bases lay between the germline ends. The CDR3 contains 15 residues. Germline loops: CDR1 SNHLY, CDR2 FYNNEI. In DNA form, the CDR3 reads TGTGCCAGCAGTGAAACGCCTTTCTCTGGAAACACCATATATTTT. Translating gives CASSETPFSGNTIYF.

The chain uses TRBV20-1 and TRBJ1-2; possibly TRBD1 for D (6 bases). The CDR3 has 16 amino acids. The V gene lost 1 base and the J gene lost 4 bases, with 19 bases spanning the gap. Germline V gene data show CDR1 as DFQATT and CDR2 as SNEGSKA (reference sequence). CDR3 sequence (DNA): TGCAGTGCTAGAGCCCCGGGGGGGGGCGAGAGCTATGGCTACACCTTC. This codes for CSARAPGGGESYGYTF.

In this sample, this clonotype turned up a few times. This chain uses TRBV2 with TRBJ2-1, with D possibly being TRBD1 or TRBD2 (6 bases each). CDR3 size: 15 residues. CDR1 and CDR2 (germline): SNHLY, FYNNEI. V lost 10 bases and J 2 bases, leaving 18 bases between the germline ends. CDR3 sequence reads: CAIDDPGAPYNEQFF. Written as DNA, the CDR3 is TGTGCCATCGATGACCCGGGGGCCCCCTACAATGAGCAGTTCTTC.

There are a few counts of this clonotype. CDR3 protein: CSARVGTTTGELFF. CDR3 DNA: TGCAGTGCTAGAGTCGGTACAACCACCGGGGAGCTGTTTTTT. The rearrangement uses TRBV20-1 and TRBJ2-2; D gene ambiguous. CDR1 and CDR2 (germline): DFQATT, SNEGSKA (reference sequence). This CDR3 is 14 amino acids long. The germline V and J ends were trimmed by 1 base and 4 bases, with 10 bases remaining between them.